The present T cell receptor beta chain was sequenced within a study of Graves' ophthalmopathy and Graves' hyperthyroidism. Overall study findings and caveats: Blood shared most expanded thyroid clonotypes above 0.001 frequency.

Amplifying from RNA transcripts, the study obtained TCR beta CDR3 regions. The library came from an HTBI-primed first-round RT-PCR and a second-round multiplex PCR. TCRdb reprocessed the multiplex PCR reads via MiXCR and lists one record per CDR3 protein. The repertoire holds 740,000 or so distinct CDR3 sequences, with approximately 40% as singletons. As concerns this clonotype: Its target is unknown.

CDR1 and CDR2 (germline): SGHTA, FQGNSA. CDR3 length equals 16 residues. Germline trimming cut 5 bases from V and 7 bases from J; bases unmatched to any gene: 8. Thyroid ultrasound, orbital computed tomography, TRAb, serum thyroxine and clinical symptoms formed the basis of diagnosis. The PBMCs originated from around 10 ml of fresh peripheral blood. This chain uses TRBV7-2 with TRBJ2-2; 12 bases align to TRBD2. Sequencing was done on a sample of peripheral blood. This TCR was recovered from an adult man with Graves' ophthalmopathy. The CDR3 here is CASSERLAGAGGELFF. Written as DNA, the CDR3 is TGTGCCAGCAGCGAAAGACTAGCGGGAGCAGGCGGGGAGCTGTTTTTT.